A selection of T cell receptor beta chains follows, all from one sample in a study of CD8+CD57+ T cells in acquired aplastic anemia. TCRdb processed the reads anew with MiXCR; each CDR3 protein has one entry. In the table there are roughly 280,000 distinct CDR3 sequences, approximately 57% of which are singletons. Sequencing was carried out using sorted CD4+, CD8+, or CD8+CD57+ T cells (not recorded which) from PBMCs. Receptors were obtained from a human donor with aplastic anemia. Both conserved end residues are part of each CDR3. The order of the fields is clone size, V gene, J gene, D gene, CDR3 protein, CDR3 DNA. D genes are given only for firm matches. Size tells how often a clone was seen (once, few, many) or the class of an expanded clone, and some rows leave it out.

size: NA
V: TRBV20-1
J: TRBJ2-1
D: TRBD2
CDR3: CSARLADCNEQFF
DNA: TGCAGTGCTAGACTAGCGGACTGCAATGAGCAGTTCTTC

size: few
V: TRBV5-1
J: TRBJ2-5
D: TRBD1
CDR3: CASSSTGGIGETQYF
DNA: TGCGCCAGCAGCTCGACAGGGGGAATTGGAGAGACCCAGTACTTC

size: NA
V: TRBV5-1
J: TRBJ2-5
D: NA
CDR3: CASSWGNSALGGRETQYF
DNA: TGCGCCAGCAGCTGGGGGAACTCAGCGTTGGGGGGACGAGAGACCCAGTACTTC

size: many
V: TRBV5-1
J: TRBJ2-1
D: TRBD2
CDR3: CASSIAGGEINEQFF
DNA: TGCGCCAGCAGCATCGCGGGGGGGGAGATCAATGAGCAGTTCTTC

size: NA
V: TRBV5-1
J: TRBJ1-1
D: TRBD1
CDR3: CASSFGTGGMNTEAFF
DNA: TGCGCCAGCAGCTTTGGGACAGGGGGTATGAACACTGAAGCTTTCTTT

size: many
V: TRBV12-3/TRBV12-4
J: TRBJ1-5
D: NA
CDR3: CASSFAEGQPQHF
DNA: TGTGCCAGCAGTTTTGCGGAAGGTCAGCCCCAGCATTTT

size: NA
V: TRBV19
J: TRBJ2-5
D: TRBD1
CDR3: CASATGKQETQYF
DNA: TGTGCCAGTGCGACAGGGAAGCAAGAGACCCAGTACTTC

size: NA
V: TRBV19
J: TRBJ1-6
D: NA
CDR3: CASSIVDSPLHF
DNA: TGTGCCAGTAGTATAGTTGATTCACCCCTCCACTTT

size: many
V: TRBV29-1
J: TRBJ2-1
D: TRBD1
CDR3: CSVGWTGAYNEQFF
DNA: TGCAGCGTTGGGTGGACAGGGGCCTACAATGAGCAGTTCTTC

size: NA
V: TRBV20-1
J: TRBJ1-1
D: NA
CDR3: CSARVPAGGTEAFF
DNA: TGCAGTGCTAGGGTCCCTGCGGGAGGCACTGAAGCTTTCTTT

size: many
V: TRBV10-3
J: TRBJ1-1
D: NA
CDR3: CAISAGDEAFF
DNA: TGTGCCATCAGCGCCGGGGATGAAGCTTTCTTT

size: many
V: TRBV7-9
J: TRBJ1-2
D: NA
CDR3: CASRLDSTFYGYTF
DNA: TGTGCCAGCAGGCTGGACAGTACCTTCTATGGCTACACCTTC

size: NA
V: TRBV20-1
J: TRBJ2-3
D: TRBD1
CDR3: CSASASGTGLTDTQYF
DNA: TGCAGTGCTAGTGCGTCCGGGACAGGCCTCACAGATACGCAGTATTTT

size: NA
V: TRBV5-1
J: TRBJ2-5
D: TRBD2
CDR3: CASSRSGSKETQYF
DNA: TGCGCCAGCAGTCGAAGCGGGAGTAAAGAGACCCAGTACTTC

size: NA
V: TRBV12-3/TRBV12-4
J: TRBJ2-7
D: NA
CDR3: CASSLQASPTHEQYF
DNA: TGTGCCAGCAGTTTACAAGCTAGCCCGACCCACGAGCAGTACTTC

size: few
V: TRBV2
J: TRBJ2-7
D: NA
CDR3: CASSFHYEQYF
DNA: TGTGCCAGCAGTTTCCACTACGAGCAGTACTTC

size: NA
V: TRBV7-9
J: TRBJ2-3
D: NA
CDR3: CASSPGFSTDTQYF
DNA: TGTGCCAGCAGCCCAGGTTTTAGCACAGATACGCAGTATTTT

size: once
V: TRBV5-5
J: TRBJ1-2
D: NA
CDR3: CASSHLRGGDRGYTF
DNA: TGCGCCAGCAGCCATCTCAGGGGCGGAGACCGCGGCTACACCTTC

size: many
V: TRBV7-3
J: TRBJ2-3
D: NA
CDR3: CASRPTSFTDTQYF
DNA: TGTGCCAGCAGACCAACTTCTTTCACAGATACGCAGTATTTT

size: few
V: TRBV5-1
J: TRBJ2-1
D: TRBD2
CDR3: CASRTHSGGIQNEQFF
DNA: TGCGCCAGCAGGACACACTCGGGAGGAATTCAAAATGAGCAGTTCTTC

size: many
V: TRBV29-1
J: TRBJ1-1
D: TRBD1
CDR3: CSVEDTGGIGKSTEAFF
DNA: TGCAGCGTTGAAGATACAGGGGGCATAGGGAAGAGCACTGAAGCTTTCTTT

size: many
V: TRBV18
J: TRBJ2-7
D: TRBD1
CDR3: CASSPPTGGANEQYF
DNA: TGTGCCAGCTCACCACCAACAGGGGGCGCGAACGAGCAGTACTTC

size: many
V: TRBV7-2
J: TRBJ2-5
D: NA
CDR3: CASSLAGTSQETQYF
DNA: TGTGCCAGCAGCTTAGCGGGCACTAGTCAAGAGACCCAGTACTTC

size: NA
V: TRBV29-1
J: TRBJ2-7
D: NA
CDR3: CSAPRPGTYEQYF
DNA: TGCAGTGCTCCCCGACCAGGAACCTACGAGCAGTACTTC

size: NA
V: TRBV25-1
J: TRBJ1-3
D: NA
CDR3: CASIGTYGNTIYF
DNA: TGTGCCAGCATTGGGACATATGGAAACACCATATATTTT

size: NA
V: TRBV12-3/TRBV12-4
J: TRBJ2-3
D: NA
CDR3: CASSSFTDTQYF
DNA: TGTGCCAGCAGTTCTTTCACAGATACGCAGTATTTT

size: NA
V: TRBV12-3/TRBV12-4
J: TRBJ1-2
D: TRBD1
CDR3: CASSLVGDSNYGYTF
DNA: TGTGCCAGCAGTTTAGTGGGGGACAGCAACTATGGCTACACCTTC

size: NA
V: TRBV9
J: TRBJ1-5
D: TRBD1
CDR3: CASSTQGVGQPQHF
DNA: TGTGCCAGCAGCACCCAGGGGGTGGGTCAGCCCCAGCATTTT

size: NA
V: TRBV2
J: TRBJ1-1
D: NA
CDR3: CASSELGSVNTEAFF
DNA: TGTGCCAGCAGTGAATTGGGCAGCGTGAACACTGAAGCTTTCTTT

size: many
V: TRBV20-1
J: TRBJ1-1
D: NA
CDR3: CSARDRGGVDTEAFF
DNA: TGCAGTGCTAGAGATAGGGGGGGGGTGGACACTGAAGCTTTCTTT

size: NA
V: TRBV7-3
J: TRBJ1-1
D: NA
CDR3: CASSLTRGSGAEAFF
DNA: TGTGCCAGCAGCTTAACGAGAGGAAGCGGCGCTGAAGCTTTCTTT

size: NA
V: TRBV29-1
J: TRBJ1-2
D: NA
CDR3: CSVEEETGYGYTF
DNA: TGCAGCGTTGAAGAGGAGACAGGCTATGGCTACACCTTC

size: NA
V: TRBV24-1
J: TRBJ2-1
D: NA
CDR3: CATLDKIYNGQFF
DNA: TGTGCCACTCTGGACAAGATCTACAATGGGCAGTTCTTC

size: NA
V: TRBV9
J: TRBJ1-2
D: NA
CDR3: CASVGRPYGYTF
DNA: TGTGCCAGCGTGGGCAGACCGTATGGCTACACCTTC

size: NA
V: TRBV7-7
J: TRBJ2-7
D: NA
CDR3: CASSSEPTFYGQYF
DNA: TGTGCCAGCAGCTCAGAGCCTACGTTCTACGGGCAGTACTTC

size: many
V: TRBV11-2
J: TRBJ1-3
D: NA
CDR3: CASSHQGPGNTIYF
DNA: TGTGCCAGCAGCCATCAGGGCCCTGGAAACACCATATATTTT

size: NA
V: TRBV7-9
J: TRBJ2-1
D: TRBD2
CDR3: CASSLMGLAGGQFF
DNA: TGTGCCAGCAGCCTTATGGGACTAGCGGGAGGGCAGTTCTTC

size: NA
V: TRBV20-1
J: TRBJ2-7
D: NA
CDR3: CSASGTGSGYEQYF
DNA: TGCAGTGCCTCAGGAACAGGGTCGGGCTACGAGCAGTACTTC

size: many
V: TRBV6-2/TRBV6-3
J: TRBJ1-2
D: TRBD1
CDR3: CASTSDRVGYGYTF
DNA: TGTGCCAGCACCTCGGACAGGGTGGGCTATGGCTACACCTTC

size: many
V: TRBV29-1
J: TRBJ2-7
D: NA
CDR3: CSVGELHEQYF
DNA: TGCAGCGTTGGGGAGCTGCACGAGCAGTACTTC